The 24 T cell receptor beta chains below come from one sample, sequenced in a study of blood T cells in healthy people across ages. Sample-barcoded 5' priming and a J-beta primer mix drove a second PCR of about 6 to 12 cycles. Each CDR3 protein gets one entry after TCRdb re-called the 5' RACE reads with MiXCR. The table shows around 600,000 distinct CDR3 sequences, with about 45% occurring only once. Sequencing was done on a sample of blood. These receptors originate from an elderly man in good health.

The sample holds many counts of this clonotype. The chain carries TRBV6-5 and TRBJ1-4; possible D gene TRBD1, 5 bases. The germline V and J ends were trimmed by 0 bases and 3 bases, with 17 bases remaining between them. Germline V gene data show CDR1 as MNHEY and CDR2 as SVGAGI. The CDR3 spans 18 residues. CDR3: CASSYSSLGEWANEKLFF. The CDR3 bases are TGTGCCAGCAGTTACTCGTCTTTAGGGGAGTGGGCTAATGAAAAACTGTTTTTT.

The rearrangement joins TRBV4-1 to TRBJ2-1; tentatively, D is TRBD2 (6 bases). Per the germline V gene, CDR1 is MGHRA and CDR2 is YSYEKL. The CDR3 has 17 amino acids. V lost 0 bases and J 0 bases, leaving 12 bases between the germline ends. CDR3 nucleotide sequence: TGCGCCAGCAGCCAAGATATAGCGGTGAGCTCCTACAATGAGCAGTTCTTC. Protein sequence: CASSQDIAVSSYNEQFF.

The J gene is TRBJ1-2, the V gene TRBV30, with unresolved D. The CDR3 has 12 residues. Germline values: CDR1 GTSNPN, CDR2 SVGIG (reference sequence). Trimming took 2 bases from V and 7 from J, leaving 11 bases between them. In DNA, the CDR3 is TGTGCCTGGAGTCGGCAAGAGGGTGGCTACACCTTC. Protein product: CAWSRQEGGYTF.

The V gene is TRBV15, the J gene TRBJ2-5, with 16 nucleotides matching TRBD2. Germline CDR1 is LNHNV and CDR2 is YYDKDF (reference sequence). Trimming took 3 bases from V and 10 from J; bases not matched to a gene: 14. The CDR3 consists of 18 residues. The CDR3 nucleotides read TGTGCCACCAGCAGCGGGACTAGCGGGGGGGCTTTGAAGTATGTCCAGTACTTC. Its protein product is CATSSGTSGGALKYVQYF.

This clonotype was observed a handful of times. The chain uses TRBV6-5 and TRBJ1-1; 12 nucleotides agree with TRBD1. Germline V CDR1 and CDR2: MNHEY, SVGAGI. V trimming: 5 bases; J trimming: 8 bases; junction bases outside the gene matches: 6. CDR3 length equals 14 residues. CDR3 in DNA: TGTGCCAGCAGTGACCGGGACAGGGGGCTGGAAGCTTTCTTT. Amino acid sequence: CASSDRDRGLEAFF.

This clonotype has only a few counts. This chain links TRBV12-3 or TRBV12-4 with TRBJ2-1; 10 positions agree with TRBD2. Germline trimming cut 6 bases from V and 4 bases from J; bases unmatched to any gene: 6. This CDR3 has 15 residues. The CDR3 loop is CASRSQTSGYNEQFF. The CDR3 DNA reads as TGTGCCAGCAGATCACAGACTAGCGGGTACAATGAGCAGTTCTTC.

This chain joins TRBV10-3 and TRBJ1-1, with TRBD1 identical over 7 bases. The junction had 5 bases not matched to a gene; V was cut back by 10 bases and J by 0 bases. This CDR3 spans 13 amino acids. Germline values: CDR1 ENHRY, CDR2 SYGVKD. The CDR3, as DNA: TGTGCCAGCACCGGACAGGTGAACACTGAAGCTTTCTTT. This codes for CASTGQVNTEAFF.

The chain employs TRBV29-1 and TRBJ2-7; tentatively, D is TRBD2 (6 bases). Judging by the DNA end, TRBJ2-5 fits better; the J call may be wrong. The V gene's germline CDR1 is SQVTM and CDR2 ANQGSEA. The CDR3 loop spans 11 amino acids. CDR3 in DNA: TGCAGCGTGGGACGGGGGGAGACCCAGTACTTC. This gives the protein CSVGRGETQYF.

J is TRBJ2-3 and V is TRBV20-1; a weak D match, TRBD2 (6 bases). The CDR3 loop spans 13 amino acids. Per the germline V gene, CDR1 is DFQATT and CDR2 is SNEGSKA (reference sequence). The CDR3 coding sequence is TGCGGAAGTCGGCGGGACCCCACAGATACGCAGTATTTT. It yields the protein CGSRRDPTDTQYF.

V is TRBV7-2 and J is TRBJ2-1; D ambiguous. The V end was cut by 7 bases, the J end by 3 bases, with 13 bases between. The CDR3 has 14 amino acids. Per the germline V gene, CDR1 is SGHTA and CDR2 is FQGNSA. CDR3 coding DNA: TGTGCCAGCAAGGACGCTTCCGACTACAATGAGCAGTTCTTC. It codes for CASKDASDYNEQFF.

This clonotype was seen more than once but under ten times. V is TRBV2 and J is TRBJ2-4; 9 bases match TRBD1. The germline V gene has CDR1 SNHLY and CDR2 FYNNEI. The CDR3 covers 17 residues. With 1 base clipped from V and 0 bases from J, the junction kept 4 bases outside the gene matches. The CDR3 DNA sequence: TGTGCCAGCAGTGAAGTTGGGACAGGGCTAGCCAAAAACATTCAGTACTTC. Protein: CASSEVGTGLAKNIQYF.

The chain uses TRBV18 and TRBJ1-1; TRBD1 might be the D (6 bases). V lost 6 bases and J lost 3, with 17 bases in between. The V gene's germline CDR1 is KGHSH and CDR2 LQKENI. The CDR3 loop spans 15 amino acids. Written as DNA, the CDR3 is TGTGCCAGCTCCCTACAGGGTACCAGGGACACTGAAGCTTTCTTT. This gives the protein CASSLQGTRDTEAFF.

The CDR3 spells CASSLLAGDQRYF. CDR3 DNA: TGTGCCAGCAGCTTACTAGCGGGAGACCAGCGGTACTTC. The chain has TRBV7-2 and TRBJ2-7, with 10 bases fitting TRBD2. CDR1 SGHTA and CDR2 FQGNSA come from the germline V gene. The trim removed 2 bases at V and 12 bases at J, leaving 7 bases unmatched. This CDR3 is 13 amino acids long.

The sample holds a few counts of this clonotype. The CDR3 nucleotides are TGTGCCAGCAGAGCGGGACTAGCGGTTTTATGGATTCAGTACTTC. It specifies CASRAGLAVLWIQYF. V is TRBV7-3 and J is TRBJ2-4; 11 bases map to TRBD2. The CDR3 is 15 residues long. Trimming removed 6 bases from V and 10 bases from J; junction bases left unmatched: 11. Germline V CDR1 and CDR2: SGHTA, FQGTGA. Full variable domain (outside the CDR3, taken from reference TRBV7-3 and TRBJ2-4): GAGVSQTPSNKVTEKGKYVELRCDPISGHTALYWYRQSLGQGPEFLIYFQGTGAADDSGLPNDRFFAVRPEGSVSTLKIQRTERGDSAVYLCASRAGLAVLWIQYFGAGTRLSVL.

J is TRBJ2-7 and V is TRBV13; TRBD1 is a possible D gene (6 bases). CDR1 is PRHDT, CDR2 FYEKMQ, per germline (reference sequence). Between the trimmed V and J ends, which lost 3 bases and 2 bases, there was a span of 11 bases. This CDR3 comprises 14 residues. The CDR3 DNA reads TGTGCCAGCAGCTTCCGGGACACTGCCTACGAGCAGTACTTC. Protein sequence: CASSFRDTAYEQYF.

This sequence joins TRBV7-3 and TRBJ1-5; D not resolved. The CDR3 is 13 residues long. From germline, CDR1 is SGHTA and CDR2 FQGTGA. V gave up 5 bases and J gave up 6 bases, with 11 bases separating them. CDR3: CASSLTSGQPQHF. The CDR3 DNA reads as TGTGCCAGCAGCCTCACCTCCGGTCAGCCCCAGCATTTT. Using reference TRBV7-3 and TRBJ1-5 for the parts outside the CDR3, the full variable domain is GAGVSQTPSNKVTEKGKYVELRCDPISGHTALYWYRQSLGQGPEFLIYFQGTGAADDSGLPNDRFFAVRPEGSVSTLKIQRTERGDSAVYLCASSLTSGQPQHFGDGTRLSIL.

The rearrangement uses TRBV25-1 and TRBJ1-4, with no clear D. The germline CDR1 and CDR2 sequences are MGHDK and SYGVNS. This CDR3 spans 13 amino acids. V lost 2 bases to trimming and J lost 8 bases, with 9 bases between them. Here the CDR3 reads CASSESQWEKLFF. The DNA of the CDR3 is TGTGCCAGCAGTGAAAGCCAATGGGAAAAACTGTTTTTT.

The CDR3 sequence is CASSPRTGAYGYTF. CDR3 nucleotide sequence: TGTGCCAGCAGCCCCCGGACAGGGGCCTATGGCTACACCTTC. This chain uses TRBV9 with TRBJ1-2, with TRBD1 matching over 9 bases. The CDR3 is 14 residues long. V shed 4 bases and J 4 bases; nucleotides not matched to a gene: 5. CDR1 and CDR2 from the germline V gene are SGDLS and YYNGEE.

This sequence joins TRBV7-2 and TRBJ2-7; tentative D call: TRBD2 (7 bases). The V gene lost 3 bases and the J gene lost 0 bases, with 12 bases spanning the gap. The germline V gene encodes CDR1 SGHTA and CDR2 FQGNSA. The CDR3 has 15 residues. CDR3 in amino acids: CASSFGGGRSYEQYF. The CDR3 nucleotides are TGTGCCAGCAGCTTTGGCGGGGGCCGCTCCTACGAGCAGTACTTC.

This clonotype has just a few counts. The chain has TRBV5-1 and TRBJ2-5; TRBD1 agrees at 7 bases. Per germline, CDR1 SGHRS and CDR2 YFSETQ. The CDR3 spans 14 residues. The junction had 5 bases not matched to a gene; V was cut back by 2 bases and J by 4 bases. CDR3 amino acids: CASSFQGDVETQYF. The CDR3 bases are TGCGCCAGCAGCTTCCAGGGGGATGTAGAGACCCAGTACTTC.

Regarding this clonotype: At one of its ends the junction is not consistent with the germline gene, which may arise from a read error. The J gene is TRBJ1-5, the V gene TRBV20-1; D may be TRBD1 (5 bases). Germline CDR1 DFQATT, CDR2 SNEGSKA (reference sequence). The CDR3 runs to 14 residues. The CDR3 loop is CSARNRQGNQPQHF. The DNA of the CDR3 is TGCAGTGCTAGGAATCGTCAGGGCAATCAGCCTCAGCATTTT.

There are many counts of this clonotype. V and J are TRBV6-5 and TRBJ1-1; D is unresolved. Germline CDR1 reads MNHEY; CDR2 reads SVGAGI. The CDR3 totals 14 residues. The V end lost 2 bases, the J end lost 6 bases, and 13 bases lay between the germline ends. CDR3 sequence (DNA): TGTGCCAGCAGTTACAGGTTCGGTTTCTCTGAAGCTTTCTTT. Residues: CASSYRFGFSEAFF.

In DNA form, the CDR3 reads TGCGCCAGCAGCCAAGAGGGGCAGGGAATAGGCGGCTACACCTTC. Protein sequence: CASSQEGQGIGGYTF. The rearrangement uses TRBV4-3 and TRBJ1-2, with D possibly TRBD1 on 5 matching bases. Germline CDR1 and CDR2: LGHNA and YSLEER. This CDR3 comprises 15 residues. V was cut by 0 bases and J by 8 bases, with 16 bases left in between.

V is TRBV20-1 and J is TRBJ2-2; D is undetermined. The germline gives CDR1 DFQATT, CDR2 SNEGSKA (reference sequence). V was shortened by 5 bases and J by 6 bases, with 16 bases between the two germline ends. The CDR3 length is 14 residues. The DNA for the CDR3 is TGCAGTGCTTTGACGGTGATGGGTTCCGGGGAGCTGTTTTTT. It is translated as CSALTVMGSGELFF.